These T cell receptor beta chains were read from a single sample in a study of cytomegalovirus exposure and HLA in healthy donors. TCRdb keeps only in-frame clones here, not all; method: immunoSEQ multiplex PCR. Altogether some 190,000 clones are present, around 78% being singletons, with the ten largest covering 13% to 15%. Sequences were obtained from PBMCs. These receptor sequences come from a woman aged 30 to 39 in good health and CMV-seropositive. CDR3s include the opening cysteine and the closing phenylalanine or tryptophan. D genes are given only for firm matches. Size is omitted from some rows. Given values are once, few, many or a class for expanded clones.

d_call cdr3_length j_call v_call clone_size cdr3_aa cdr3_nt
NA 14 TRBJ2-2 TRBV5-4 NA CASSWKTSSGELFF TGTGCCAGCAGCTGGAAAACTAGTAGCGGGGAGCTGTTTTTT
NA 14 TRBJ1-2 TRBV5-1 NA CASSLGTRAEGYTF TGCGCCAGCAGCTTGGGTACCCGAGCGGAGGGCTACACCTTC
TRBD1 15 TRBJ2-3 TRBV7-2 once CASSYRTGSTDTQYF TGTGCCAGCAGTTATCGGACAGGGTCCACAGATACGCAGTATTTT
NA 16 TRBJ2-7 TRBV6-1 NA CASSEQPSRLNYEQYF TGTGCCAGCAGTGAACAGCCCAGCAGACTCAACTACGAGCAGTACTTC
NA 13 TRBJ1-1 TRBV13 NA CASSLAADTEAFF TGTGCCAGCAGCTTAGCCGCGGACACTGAAGCTTTCTTT
TRBD1 16 TRBJ1-2 TRBV2 few CASSYGTALSNYGYTF TGTGCCAGCAGTTACGGGACAGCCCTGTCTAACTATGGCTACACCTTC
TRBD2 15 TRBJ2-7 TRBV5-5 NA CASSVGLAGGYEQYF TGTGCCAGCAGCGTCGGACTAGCGGGAGGGTACGAGCAGTACTTC
NA 15 TRBJ2-7 TRBV6-5 NA CASSYRAGAFYEQYF TGTGCCAGCAGTTACCGCGCAGGGGCCTTCTACGAGCAGTACTTC
NA 14 TRBJ2-3 TRBV4-2 NA CASSQVGLGQTQYF TGTGCCAGCAGCCAAGTAGGATTAGGACAGACGCAGTATTTT
TRBD1 14 TRBJ1-2 TRBV29-1 NA CSVHPRGRVYGYTF TGCAGCGTACACCCCAGGGGGCGGGTCTATGGCTATACCTTC
NA 15 TRBJ1-4 TRBV5-6 few CASSRRDGSSEKLFF TGTGCCAGCAGCAGGCGGGACGGCTCCAGTGAAAAACTGTTTTTT
NA 14 TRBJ2-1 TRBV4-3 NA CASSRSMTSNEQFF TGCGCCAGCAGCCGCTCTATGACATCTAATGAGCAGTTCTTC
TRBD1 17 TRBJ1-3 TRBV28 NA CASSSDRARISGNTIYF TGTGCCAGCAGCTCGGACAGGGCGCGGATTTCTGGAAACACCATATATTTT
TRBD2 15 TRBJ2-1 TRBV4-1 once CASSLTSGGWWEQFF TGCGCCAGCAGCCTGACTAGCGGGGGTTGGTGGGAGCAGTTCTTC
TRBD1 15 TRBJ1-6 TRBV5-8 NA CASSLGQGYRSPLHF TGTGCCAGCAGCTTGGGACAGGGTTATCGTTCACCCCTCCACTTT
NA 15 TRBJ2-5 TRBV30 NA CAWSVPLTGVETQYF TGTGCCTGGAGTGTTCCCCTGACAGGCGTGGAGACCCAGTACTTC
NA 14 TRBJ1-6 TRBV27 few CASSLKPFNSPLHF TGTGCCAGCAGTTTAAAGCCGTTCAATTCACCCCTCCACTTT
NA 13 TRBJ2-3 TRBV28 NA CACQGMARDTQYF TGTGCCTGCCAGGGGATGGCGAGAGATACGCAGTATTTT
TRBD2 14 TRBJ2-7 TRBV9 once CASTRTSGSTEQYF TGTGCCAGTACCCGGACTAGCGGGAGTACCGAGCAGTACTTC
NA 12 TRBJ1-1 TRBV7-2 NA CASSRGRAEAFF TGTGCCAGCAGCCGAGGGAGGGCTGAAGCTTTCTTT
TRBD2 14 TRBJ2-5 TRBV5-4 NA CASSSGRAPEEQYF TGTGCCAGCAGCAGCGGGAGGGCCCCTGAAGAGCAGTACTTC
TRBD1 13 TRBJ2-7 TRBV7-9 NA CASSLGQGAEQYF TGTGCCAGCAGCCTCGGACAGGGGGCCGAGCAGTACTTC
TRBD2 14 TRBJ2-1 TRBV30 few CAWTPGLVFHEQFF TGTGCCTGGACCCCGGGACTAGTCTTCCATGAGCAGTTCTTC
TRBD1 14 TRBJ2-7 TRBV30 NA CAWSVSGTGVSKYF TGTGCCTGGAGTGTATCGGGGACAGGGGTATCTAAGTACTTC
NA 16 TRBJ1-4 TRBV7-8 NA CASSLGWTETNEKLFF TGTGCCAGCAGCTTAGGATGGACAGAAACTAATGAAAAACTGTTTTTT
NA 15 TRBJ1-5 TRBV28 NA CASRHGGTSNQPQHF TGTGCCAGCAGGCATGGGGGCACGAGCAATCAGCCCCAGCATTTT
TRBD1 14 TRBJ1-2 TRBV30 NA CAWREGQATRGYTF TGTGCCTGGAGGGAAGGACAGGCGACCCGAGGCTACACCTTC
NA 15 TRBJ1-1 TRBV4-1 NA CASSQDTAENTEAFF TGCGCCAGCAGCCAAGATACTGCGGAGAACACTGAAGCTTTCTTT
NA 14 TRBJ2-3 TRBV4-2 NA CASSQDRPTDTQYF TGTGCCAGCAGCCAAGACAGGCCTACAGATACGCAGTATTTT